What follows are 22 T cell receptor beta chains derived from one specimen sequenced in a study of blood T cells in healthy people across ages. A J-beta primer mix and a sample-barcoded 5' primer were used in a second PCR of about 6 to 12 cycles. TCRdb fed the 5' RACE reads into MiXCR, producing one record per CDR3 protein. The sample consists of about 580,000 distinct CDR3 sequences, roughly 43% of them appearing once. The sequenced sample was blood. All receptors derive from a man older than 75 in good health.

This chain joins TRBV6-5 and TRBJ1-4, with D unresolved. The CDR3 totals 13 residues. Germline loops: CDR1 MNHEY, CDR2 SVGAGI. V was pared by 6 bases and J by 6 bases, with 11 bases between. The CDR3 protein is CASRINMYEKLFF. The CDR3 DNA reads TGTGCCAGCAGGATTAACATGTATGAAAAACTGTTTTTT.

This clonotype has only a few counts. CDR3: CASSFDMASGPYEQYF. In DNA, the CDR3 is TGTGCCAGCAGCTTCGACATGGCCTCCGGACCCTACGAGCAGTACTTC. The chain links TRBV5-5 to TRBJ2-7; D is unclear. V dropped 2 bases and J dropped 2 bases, with 17 bases sitting between them. This CDR3 has 16 amino acids. CDR1 SGHKS and CDR2 YYEKEE come from the germline V gene (reference sequence).

The chain couples TRBV4-3 to TRBJ1-1; D is ambiguous. Germline-derived CDR1 and CDR2 are LGHNA and YSLEER. The V gene lost 0 bases and the J gene lost 4 bases, with 12 bases spanning the gap. The CDR3 sequence is 15 residues long. CDR3 in amino acids: CASSQEGGRGTEAFF. The CDR3 DNA is TGCGCCAGCAGCCAAGAGGGAGGGCGGGGCACTGAAGCTTTCTTT.

This clonotype was recorded a few times. This chain joins TRBV21-1 and TRBJ2-5; the listed D gene, TRBD2, was not tested against the DNA. TRBV21-1 is given as a pseudogene. This CDR3 has 18 amino acids. This CDR3 reads CASSKRQGTSRIRGEQYF. CDR3 nucleotides: TGTGCCAGCAGCAAGCGGCAGGGAACTAGCCGCATACGAGGAGAGCAGTACTTC.

This clonotype was picked up a small number of times. CDR3 residues: CASRDDVAGHPNTEAFF. In nucleotides, the CDR3 is TGTGCCAGCAGAGACGACGTAGCGGGACACCCGAACACTGAAGCTTTCTTT. The genes are TRBV25-1 and TRBJ1-1; maybe TRBD1 (6 bases). V shed 6 bases and J shed 1 base, with 21 bases lying between them. There are 17 residues in the CDR3. Per the germline V gene, CDR1 is MGHDK and CDR2 is SYGVNS. The whole variable domain, remainder taken from reference TRBV25-1 and TRBJ1-1, is EADIYQTPRYLVIGTGKKITLECSQTMGHDKMYWYQQDPGMELHLIHYSYGVNSTEKGDLSSESTVSRIRTEHFPLTLESARPSHTSQYLCASRDDVAGHPNTEAFFGQGTRLTVV.

This chain links TRBV5-1 with TRBJ2-5; a weak D match, TRBD1 (5 bases). Germline V gene data show CDR1 as SGHRS and CDR2 as YFSETQ. The CDR3 is 16 amino acids. Deletions cut 0 bases from V and 1 base from J, with 13 bases between. CDR3 DNA sequence: TGCGCCAGCAGCTTGGCAACCGACAGTACCCAAGAGACCCAGTACTTC. It codes for CASSLATDSTQETQYF.

This clonotype was recorded a few times. The chain joins TRBV4-3 to TRBJ2-1; a weak D match, TRBD2 (5 bases). The germline V and J ends were trimmed by 1 base and 4 bases, with 14 bases remaining between them. CDR3 size: 16 residues. From germline, CDR1 is LGHNA and CDR2 YSLEER. The DNA of the CDR3 is TGCGCCAGCAGCCAAGTGAAAGTGAGCGGTTACAATGAGCAGTTCTTC. Its translation: CASSQVKVSGYNEQFF.

This clonotype was picked up a small number of times. The chain combines TRBV20-1 with TRBJ2-7; perhaps TRBD1 as D (5 bases). Trimming took off 0 bases at V and 4 bases at J, with 13 bases between the two ends. CDR3 size: 14 residues. Germline CDR1 is DFQATT and CDR2 is SNEGSKA (reference sequence). This CDR3 reads CSARDRAGSYEQYF. The CDR3, as DNA: TGCAGTGCTAGAGATCGGGCAGGGTCTTACGAGCAGTACTTC.

V usage is TRBV6-2 or TRBV6-3 and J usage is TRBJ1-2; 8 bases line up with TRBD1. The J segment lost 4 bases and the V segment lost 7 bases, leaving 8 bases of the junction unmatched. Per germline, CDR1 MNHEY and CDR2 SVGEGT. This CDR3 has 14 residues. The CDR3 nucleotides are TGTGCCAGCACAACGCACAGGGGGTTCTATGGCTACACCTTC. Translated: CASTTHRGFYGYTF.

V gene TRBV3-1 combines with J gene TRBJ2-5; 9 nucleotides agree with TRBD1. The CDR3 totals 14 residues. Germline CDR1 reads LGHDT; CDR2 reads YNNKEL (reference sequence). V was clipped by 3 bases and J by 3 bases; unmatched bases: 2. CDR3 region: CASSHRTGEETQYF. CDR3 bases: TGTGCCAGCAGCCACCGGACAGGGGAAGAGACCCAGTACTTC.

The chain has TRBV3-1 and TRBJ2-2; TRBD1 aligns across 10 bases. J lost 4 bases, V lost 5 bases, and 10 bases had no gene match. Germline CDR1 is LGHDT and CDR2 is YNNKEL (reference sequence). The CDR3 spans 17 residues. The CDR3 DNA reads as TGTGCCAGCAGCAACTCATACCGGGACAGGGGCACCGGGGAGCTGTTTTTT. Its translation is CASSNSYRDRGTGELFF.

This rearrangement joins TRBV12-3 or TRBV12-4 to TRBJ2-5; 8 bases line up with TRBD1. V shed 4 bases, J shed 12 bases, and the junction held 4 bases outside the gene matches. The CDR3 runs to 11 residues. The CDR3 reads CASSYGQGEYF. The DNA of the CDR3 is TGTGCCAGCAGTTACGGACAGGGTGAGTACTTC.

The V and J genes are TRBV6-6 and TRBJ1-3, with unresolved D. Per the germline V gene, CDR1 is MNHNY and CDR2 is SVGAGI (reference sequence). Trimming took 4 bases from V and 0 from J, leaving 13 bases between them. This CDR3 contains 16 residues. DNA of the CDR3: TGTGCCAGCAGTTCCTCTGATTTAGACTCTGGAAACACCATATATTTT. Its translation: CASSSSDLDSGNTIYF.

The table lists this clonotype with a few counts. The CDR3 reads CASTAGTGPYEQYF. CDR3 sequence (DNA): TGTGCCAGCACCGCCGGGACAGGCCCCTACGAGCAGTACTTC. This rearrangement joins TRBV28 to TRBJ2-7; 8 bases are shared with TRBD1. The CDR3 length is 14 residues. Trimming at V came to 7 bases and at J to 2 bases, leaving 7 bases not matched to a gene. Germline-derived CDR1 and CDR2 are MDHEN and SYDVKM.

Many counts were recorded for this clonotype. The genes are TRBV6-5 and TRBJ2-1; D is possibly TRBD2 (6 bases). V gave up 11 bases and J gave up 1 base, with 18 bases separating them. Germline-derived CDR1 and CDR2 are MNHEY and SVGAGI. The CDR3 covers 15 residues. Here the CDR3 reads CAVTGTSSSYNEQFF. The CDR3 DNA reads as TGTGCCGTTACCGGGACTTCTTCTTCCTACAATGAGCAGTTCTTC.

This clonotype was seen more than once but under ten times. This chain joins TRBV2 and TRBJ2-3; D unclear. The length of the CDR3 is 14 residues. Germline values: CDR1 SNHLY, CDR2 FYNNEI. Trimming shortened V by 7 bases and J by 3 bases, and 14 bases separated the two germline ends. CDR3 nucleotide sequence: TGTGCCAGCACCTTCGGACGCTTAACAGATACGCAGTATTTT. It is translated as CASTFGRLTDTQYF.

This clonotype has more than one count but fewer than ten. DNA of the CDR3: TGCAGCGTTGAAGGGGATAGGAGGACTGAAGCTTTCTTT. Protein: CSVEGDRRTEAFF. The V call is TRBV29-1, the J call TRBJ1-1; D not resolved. The germline CDR1 and CDR2 sequences are SQVTM and ANQGSEA. With 1 base removed from V and 5 bases from J, the gap between germline ends came to 11 bases. This CDR3 contains 13 residues. Supplemented by reference TRBV29-1 and TRBJ1-1, the full variable domain reads SAVISQKPSRDICQRGTSLTIQCQVDSQVTMMFWYRQQPGQSLTLIATANQGSEATYESGFVIDKFPISRPNLTFSTLTVSNMSPEDSSIYLCSVEGDRRTEAFFGQGTRLTVV.

The chain links TRBV7-2 to TRBJ2-3; no reliable D call. The germline V gene has CDR1 SGHTA and CDR2 FQGNSA. Trimming stripped 2 bases from V and 2 bases from J, with 8 bases between. The CDR3 extends over 14 amino acids. The CDR3, as DNA: TGTGCCAGCAGCTTATTATCGGTCACAGATACGCAGTATTTT. Amino acids: CASSLLSVTDTQYF. Using reference TRBV7-2 and TRBJ2-3 for the parts outside the CDR3, the full variable domain is GAGVSQSPSNKVTEKGKDVELRCDPISGHTALYWYRQSLGQGLEFLIYFQGNSAPDKSGLPSDRFSAERTGGSVSTLTIQRTQQEDSAVYLCASSLLSVTDTQYFGPGTRLTVL.

The V gene is TRBV10-3, the J gene TRBJ1-2, with 8 positions matching TRBD1. With 2 bases clipped from V and 3 bases from J, the junction kept 14 bases outside the gene matches. Germline CDR1 ENHRY, CDR2 SYGVKD. The CDR3 totals 18 residues. The CDR3 sequence is CAISEPGRQGTTDYGYTF. In DNA, the CDR3 is TGTGCCATCAGTGAGCCTGGGAGACAGGGGACGACTGACTATGGCTACACCTTC.

This chain connects TRBV20-1 to TRBJ2-1; D remains unclear. V lost 6 bases and J 10 bases, leaving 19 bases between the germline ends. The CDR3 has 13 residues. CDR1 is DFQATT, CDR2 SNEGSKA, per germline (reference sequence). For the CDR3, the DNA is TGCAGTGCGATCTCCGGGCTCCCCTGGGAGCAGTTCTTC. Encoded protein: CSAISGLPWEQFF.

The rearrangement links TRBV3-1 to TRBJ2-2; either TRBD1 or TRBD2 may supply D (5 bases each). Germline V lookup: CDR1 LGHDT, CDR2 YNNKEL (reference sequence). This CDR3 has 16 residues. Trimming took off 0 bases at V and 3 bases at J, with 11 bases between the two ends. CDR3 in DNA: TGTGCCAGCAGCCAAGATTGGGGGTATGACACCGGGGAGCTGTTTTTT. Protein product: CASSQDWGYDTGELFF.

The gene calls are TRBV27 and TRBJ2-2; 8 nucleotides line up with TRBD1. The CDR3 spans 14 residues. J was trimmed by 5 bases and V by 2 bases; bases with no gene match: 1. CDR1 is MNHEY and CDR2 is SMNVEV in the germline V gene (reference sequence). The CDR3 region has the DNA TGTGCCAGCAGTTTACAGGGGGCGACCGGGGAGCTGTTTTTT. This codes for CASSLQGATGELFF.